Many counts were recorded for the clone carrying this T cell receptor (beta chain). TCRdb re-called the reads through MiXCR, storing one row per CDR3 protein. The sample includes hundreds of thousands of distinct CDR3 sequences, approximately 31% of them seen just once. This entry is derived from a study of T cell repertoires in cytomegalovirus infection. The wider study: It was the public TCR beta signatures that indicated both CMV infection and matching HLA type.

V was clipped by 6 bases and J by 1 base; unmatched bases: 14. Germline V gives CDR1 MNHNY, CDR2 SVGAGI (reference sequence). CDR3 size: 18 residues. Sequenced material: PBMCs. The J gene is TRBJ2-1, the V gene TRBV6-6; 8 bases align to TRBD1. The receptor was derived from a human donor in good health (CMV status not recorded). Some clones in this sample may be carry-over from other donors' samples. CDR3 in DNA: TGTGCCAGCAGCACAGACAGGGGTTACTCTAGATCCTACAATGAGCAGTTCTTC. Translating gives CASSTDRGYSRSYNEQFF.